The source of this T cell receptor (beta chain) is a study of beta chain features in type 1 diabetes. Averaging approximately 110 mL, one heparinised blood draw came from each individual donor. Germline V gene sequence: CDR1 SEHNR, CDR2 FQNEAQ (reference sequence). CDR3 length equals 14 residues. With V trimmed by 5 bases and J by 5 bases, 5 bases remained unmatched. General study results and limits: Within each of all four CD4+ subsets, Type 1 diabetes patients had TCRB CDR3s that were moderately but significantly shorter.

Expressed TCRB transcripts were sequenced, since all the RNA that had been isolated was reverse transcribed. TCRdb keeps only in-frame clones here, not all; method: immunoSEQ multiplex PCR. The sample lists about 170,000 clones, approximately 8.1% occurring once. The sample holds many counts of this clone. Its antigen is unknown. The receptor's source is a middle-aged woman with type 1 diabetes. The sample consisted of central memory CD4+ T cells from blood. The chain has TRBV7-9 and TRBJ1-5, with 8 bases lining up with TRBD1. CDR3 amino acids: CASSTMTGDQPQHF. DNA for the CDR3: TGTGCCAGCAGCACGATGACAGGGGATCAGCCCCAGCATTTT. The variable domain in full, with the rest retrieved from reference TRBV7-9 and TRBJ1-5, is DTGVSQNPRHKITKRGQNVTFRCDPISEHNRLYWYRQTLGQGPEFLTYFQNEAQLEKSRLLSDRFSAERPKGSFSTLEIQRTEQGDSAMYLCASSTMTGDQPQHFGDGTRLSIL.